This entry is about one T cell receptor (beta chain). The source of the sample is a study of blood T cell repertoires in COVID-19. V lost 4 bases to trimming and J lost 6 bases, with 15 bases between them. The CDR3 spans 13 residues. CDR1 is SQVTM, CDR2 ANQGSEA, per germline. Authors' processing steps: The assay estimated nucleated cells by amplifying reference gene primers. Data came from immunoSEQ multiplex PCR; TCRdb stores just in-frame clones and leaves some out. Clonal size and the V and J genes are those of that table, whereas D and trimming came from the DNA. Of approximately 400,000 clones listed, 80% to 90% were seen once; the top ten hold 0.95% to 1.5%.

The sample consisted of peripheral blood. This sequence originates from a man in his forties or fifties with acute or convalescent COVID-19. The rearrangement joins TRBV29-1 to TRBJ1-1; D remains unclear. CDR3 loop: CSVAGRGRPEAFF. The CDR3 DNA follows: TGCAGCGTTGCGGGGAGAGGGAGGCCTGAAGCTTTCTTT.